This entry lists 20 T cell receptor beta chains sequenced from one sample in a study of CD4+ T cells in melanoma. Generated by immunoSEQ multiplex PCR, the TCRdb table keeps only in-frame clones and is missing some. Here the sample spans 110,000 to 150,000 clones, 80% to 95% being singletons. The origin of the receptors is a human donor with melanoma.

The chain is built from TRBV15 and TRBJ2-1, with a possible D match to TRBD2 (7 bases). The CDR3 is made up of 15 amino acids. Trimming removed 0 bases at V and 2 bases at J, with 8 bases between. CDR1 and CDR2 (germline): LNHNV, YYDKDF (reference sequence). The DNA for the CDR3 is TGTGCCACCAGCAGAGACGGGGGGCCCTACAATGAGCAGTTCTTC. This gives the protein CATSRDGGPYNEQFF.

The rearrangement uses TRBV5-1 and TRBJ2-3; 9 bases fit TRBD2. The CDR3 extends over 16 amino acids. Unmatched junction bases numbered 6, after V lost 0 bases and J lost 4 bases. Looked up from germline, CDR1 is SGHRS and CDR2 is YFSETQ. Written as DNA, the CDR3 is TGCGCCAGCAGCTTGGGCGCGGGGGGGCCACCAGATACGCAGTATTTT. Translated, it gives CASSLGAGGPPDTQYF. The complete variable domain, with remaining parts taken from reference TRBV5-1 and TRBJ2-3, reads KAGVTQTPRYLIKTRGQQVTLSCSPISGHRSVSWYQQTPGQGLQFLFEYFSETQRNKGNFPGRFSGRQFSNSRSEMNVSTLELGDSALYLCASSLGAGGPPDTQYFGPGTRLTVL.

J is TRBJ2-7 and V is TRBV30; D may be TRBD2 (6 bases). The CDR3 runs 13 residues. The V gene lost 2 bases and the J gene lost 2 bases, with 10 bases spanning the gap. Germline assignment: CDR1 GTSNPN and CDR2 SVGIG (reference sequence). CDR3 DNA sequence: TGTGCCTGGAGTCGGAGGGCGCCCTACGAGCAGTACTTC. Protein product: CAWSRRAPYEQYF. Filled out from reference TRBV30 and TRBJ2-7, the complete variable domain reads SQTIHQWPATLVQPVGSPLSLECTVEGTSNPNLYWYRQAAGRGLQLLFYSVGIGQISSEVPQNLSASRPQDRQFILSSKKLLLSDSGFYLCAWSRRAPYEQYFGPGTRLTVT.

A single count supports this clone. The chain couples TRBV7-6 to TRBJ2-7; D gene uncertain. The V gene's germline CDR1 is SGHVS and CDR2 FNYEAQ. Trimming pared 1 base from V and 3 bases from J, leaving 7 bases between. The length of the CDR3 is 13 residues. Here the CDR3 reads CASSLEDLYEQYF. The CDR3 coding sequence is TGTGCCAGCAGCTTAGAAGACCTCTACGAGCAGTACTTC.

V is TRBV20-1 and J is TRBJ2-3, with unresolved D. Trimming took off 0 bases at V and 12 bases at J, with 10 bases between the two ends. The germline CDR1 and CDR2 sequences are DFQATT and SNEGSKA (reference sequence). This CDR3 is built from 11 residues. CDR3 region: CSARDISQQYF. CDR3 bases: TGCAGTGCTAGAGATATCAGCCAACAGTATTTT.

The rearrangement links TRBV7-2 to TRBJ1-3; D gene ambiguous. V lost 3 bases and J lost 3, with 9 bases in between. Germline CDR1 and CDR2: SGHTA and FQGNSA. The CDR3 contains 14 residues. The CDR3 coding sequence is TGTGCCAGCAGCTTTCAGTTGGATGGAAACACCATATATTTT. Amino acid sequence: CASSFQLDGNTIYF.

The chain carries TRBV7-3 and TRBJ2-1; 8 bases align to TRBD2. The CDR3 covers 13 residues. In germline, CDR1 is SGHTA, CDR2 FQGTGA. J lost 8 bases, V lost 6 bases, and 6 bases had no gene match. In DNA form, the CDR3 reads TGTGCCAGCAGGGCCAGCGGGGGCTATGAGCAGTTCTTC. Translating gives CASRASGGYEQFF.

The J gene is TRBJ2-7, the V gene TRBV7-9; TRBD2 matches 10 bases. CDR1 and CDR2 from the germline V gene are SEHNR and FQNEAQ (reference sequence). The CDR3 is 14 residues long. Trimming removed 6 bases from V and 5 bases from J; junction bases left unmatched: 7. The CDR3 reads CASSISGGAHEQYF. CDR3 in DNA: TGTGCCAGCAGTATAAGCGGGGGGGCCCACGAGCAGTACTTC.

V is TRBV9 and J is TRBJ2-3; no clear D. The CDR3 is 15 amino acids. Deletions cut 0 bases from V and 2 bases from J, with 10 bases between. The V gene's germline CDR1 is SGDLS and CDR2 YYNGEE. CDR3 nucleotide sequence: TGTGCCAGCAGCGTAGGCTCGTCTGCCACAGATACGCAGTATTTT. It is translated as CASSVGSSATDTQYF.

This sequence joins TRBV18 and TRBJ1-2; the match to TRBD1 covers 10 bases. CDR3 size: 16 residues. Germline V lookup: CDR1 KGHSH, CDR2 LQKENI. The V and J ends lost 6 bases and 2 bases, in that order; junction bases with no gene match: 9. CDR3 amino acids: CASSSGTGDLNYGYTF. The CDR3, as DNA: TGTGCCAGCTCTTCCGGGACAGGGGACTTGAACTATGGCTACACCTTC.

V and J are TRBV19 and TRBJ1-1; D is unresolved. V lost 3 bases and J 6 bases, leaving 14 bases between the germline ends. This CDR3 region has 14 residues. Germline V gives CDR1 LNHDA, CDR2 SQIVND (reference sequence). CDR3 nucleotides: TGTGCCAGTAGTATTGGAGGGATGAGCGCTGAAGCTTTCTTT. This encodes CASSIGGMSAEAFF.

This chain joins TRBV30 and TRBJ2-3; perhaps TRBD1 as D (5 bases). Germline assignment: CDR1 GTSNPN and CDR2 SVGIG (reference sequence). V was pared by 7 bases and J by 2 bases, with 16 bases between. This CDR3 spans 14 amino acids. CDR3 sequence (DNA): TGTGCCTATGCACAGGTTCCCTTCACAGATACGCAGTATTTT. It yields the protein CAYAQVPFTDTQYF.

The V call is TRBV7-2, the J call TRBJ1-5, with D hard to call. V lost 5 bases, J lost 3 bases, and 5 bases lay in between. This CDR3 is 12 amino acids long. The germline CDR1 and CDR2 sequences are SGHTA and FQGNSA. The CDR3 DNA reads TGTGCCAGCAGCGGTTACAATCAGCCCCAGCATTTT. Encoded protein: CASSGYNQPQHF.

As DNA, the CDR3 is TGTGCCAGTAGTACCCTAGGGAAACCAACTAATGAAAAACTGTTTTTT. Translating it yields CASSTLGKPTNEKLFF. The chain employs TRBV19 and TRBJ1-4; D unresolved. The V end was cut by 4 bases, the J end by 0 bases, with 12 bases between. The CDR3 runs 16 residues. Germline-derived CDR1 and CDR2 are LNHDA and SQIVND (reference sequence).

V gene TRBV6-1 combines with J gene TRBJ1-5; 7 positions match TRBD1. The CDR3 has 14 amino acids. CDR1 MNHNS and CDR2 SASEGT come from the germline V gene. Trimming at V came to 6 bases and at J to 2 bases, leaving 4 bases not matched to a gene. In DNA, the CDR3 is TGTGCCAGCAGGACTGACAGGGGCAATCAGCCCCAGCATTTT. As protein: CASRTDRGNQPQHF.

The chain uses TRBV5-4 and TRBJ2-1; D is unclear. Between the trimmed V and J ends, which lost 2 bases and 0 bases, there was a span of 9 bases. The CDR3 has 15 amino acids. Germline CDR1 reads SGHNT; CDR2 reads YYREEE (reference sequence). CDR3 region: CASSLVPTSYNEQFF. The CDR3 region has the DNA TGTGCCAGCAGCTTAGTCCCGACCTCCTACAATGAGCAGTTCTTC.

The V and J genes are TRBV4-2 and TRBJ2-5; 7 nucleotides agree with TRBD1. This CDR3 has 16 residues. CDR1 is LGHNA, CDR2 YNFKEQ, per germline. Germline trimming cut 1 base from V and 5 bases from J; bases unmatched to any gene: 10. The CDR3 DNA sequence: TGTGCCAGCAGCCAAGGGGACAGCACCCTTGCCGAGACCCAGTACTTC. It encodes CASSQGDSTLAETQYF.

The chain is built from TRBV27 and TRBJ2-5; 7 bases match TRBD1. V shed 6 bases and J 1 base; nucleotides not matched to a gene: 11. Per germline, CDR1 MNHEY and CDR2 SMNVEV (reference sequence). The CDR3 contains 16 residues. The DNA for the CDR3 is TGTGCCAGCAGGCACAGGGGAATAATGTTCCAAGAGACCCAGTACTTC. Residues: CASRHRGIMFQETQYF.

This sequence joins TRBV14 and TRBJ2-3; D gene uncertain. CDR3 length: 13 amino acids. The V end was cut by 1 base, the J end by 9 bases, with 11 bases between. From germline, CDR1 is SGHDN and CDR2 FVKESK. The CDR3 DNA reads as TGTGCCAGCAGCCAAGTGGCCCAGTCCACGCAGTATTTT. This gives the protein CASSQVAQSTQYF.

The V and J genes are TRBV5-6 and TRBJ2-7; D possibly matches TRBD1 or TRBD2 (5 bases each). This CDR3 has 13 residues. CDR1 and CDR2 from the germline V gene are SGHDT and YYEEEE. V lost 3 bases to trimming and J lost 6 bases, with 13 bases between them. This CDR3 is CASSWGWGSEQYF. CDR3 coding DNA: TGTGCCAGCAGCTGGGGGTGGGGCAGCGAGCAGTACTTC.